This T cell receptor (beta chain) appears in the sequencing data of a study of T cells after yellow fever vaccination. About the study: Fractions of limited cellularity were prepared by means of SMART-Seq v4 Ultra Low Input. Whole-study results and caveats: Primary-vaccination clones mostly resurfaced post-booster (less than 98% CD4, roughly 90% CD8). Few clonotypes appeared in both CD4 and CD8 compartments.

With 4 bases removed from V and 7 bases from J, the gap between germline ends came to 26 bases. Germline V lookup: CDR1 MGHRA, CDR2 YSYEKL. The CDR3 spans 17 residues. Concerning this clonotype: Its target is unknown.

Template switching by 5'RACE produced TCR cDNA, adding a universal primer site and UMIs. TCRdb re-derived calls from the 5' RACE reads in MiXCR, one entry per CDR3 protein. Of some 110,000 distinct CDR3 sequences detected, roughly 7.2% appear once; the ten largest clones hold 2.5% to 3%. The chain uses TRBV4-1 and TRBJ2-7; either TRBD1 or TRBD2 may supply D (5 bases each). Sequences were derived from CD4+ T cells sorted from PBMCs, sampled about 49 days after the first yellow fever vaccination. This receptor was obtained from a man younger than 30 who received the YFV17D yellow fever vaccine. CDR3 amino acids: CASSPNPGTKISGEQYF. The CDR3 bases are TGCGCCAGCAGCCCCAATCCCGGGACGAAGATCTCGGGTGAGCAGTACTTC.